A single sample is the source of the 6 T cell receptor beta chains below, sequenced in a study of blood T cell repertoires in COVID-19. Only in-frame clones appear in the TCRdb table, and some are missing; sequencing was by immunoSEQ multiplex PCR. The table shows under 95,000 clones, with 70% to 85% occurring only once. Specimen: peripheral blood. Receptors originate from a man aged 60 to 69 with active or convalescent COVID-19.

V is TRBV14 and J is TRBJ2-3; D is perhaps TRBD2 (6 bases). The CDR3 extends over 16 amino acids. Trimming cost V 3 bases and J 0 bases, with 13 bases left between them. Germline assignment: CDR1 SGHDN and CDR2 FVKESK. This chain's CDR3 is CASSHRSGPSTDTQYF. In DNA, the CDR3 is TGTGCCAGCAGCCATCGGAGCGGGCCTAGCACAGATACGCAGTATTTT.

This clone occurred a few times. The chain carries TRBV7-3 and TRBJ2-1, with TRBD1 as a possible D gene (5 bases). V was trimmed by 5 bases and J by 0 bases, leaving 11 bases between them. The length of the CDR3 is 15 residues. CDR1 and CDR2 from the germline V gene are SGHTA and FQGTGA. The DNA of the CDR3 is TGTGCCAGCAGCCAAGACAGAGCCTCCTACAATGAGCAGTTCTTC. This translates into CASSQDRASYNEQFF. Full variable domain (missing parts from reference TRBV7-3 and TRBJ2-1): GAGVSQTPSNKVTEKGKYVELRCDPISGHTALYWYRQSLGQGPEFLIYFQGTGAADDSGLPNDRFFAVRPEGSVSTLKIQRTERGDSAVYLCASSQDRASYNEQFFGPGTRLTVL.

This chain links TRBV2 with TRBJ1-1; TRBD1 matches at 12 bases. Germline values: CDR1 SNHLY, CDR2 FYNNEI. This CDR3 has 16 residues. V lost 8 bases and J lost 3; bases outside the gene matches: 10. CDR3 DNA sequence: TGTGCCAGCCAAGGGACAGGGGGCGGGTCACACACTGAAGCTTTCTTT. Encoded protein: CASQGTGGGSHTEAFF.

The V call is TRBV5-5, the J call TRBJ2-5, with a possible D match to TRBD1 (6 bases). Germline V gene lookup returns CDR1 SGHKS and CDR2 YYEKEE (reference sequence). Between the trimmed V and J ends, which lost 1 base and 2 bases, there was a span of 9 bases. CDR3 length: 14 residues. The CDR3 spells CASSLNQGQETQYF. The CDR3 nucleotides read TGTGCCAGCAGCTTGAATCAGGGGCAAGAGACCCAGTACTTC.

This chain links TRBV19 with TRBJ1-2; 10 bases align to TRBD1. V was clipped by 10 bases and J by 7 bases; unmatched bases: 6. The length of the CDR3 is 12 residues. CDR1 and CDR2 from the germline V gene are LNHDA and SQIVND (reference sequence). The CDR3 DNA is TGTGCCACTCGGACAGGGGGTGGTGGCTACACCTTC. Its translation: CATRTGGGGYTF.

This chain connects TRBV5-1 to TRBJ2-3, with D possibly matching TRBD1 (7 bases). This CDR3 is 16 amino acids long. V was shortened by 0 bases and J by 5 bases, with 16 bases between the two germline ends. CDR1 is SGHRS and CDR2 is YFSETQ in the germline V gene. The CDR3 DNA reads as TGCGCCAGCAGCTTGGTAGCGGCAGGGGGTTTAGATACGCAGTATTTT. This translates into CASSLVAAGGLDTQYF. Together with reference TRBV5-1 and TRBJ2-3, the CDR3 gives the full variable domain: KAGVTQTPRYLIKTRGQQVTLSCSPISGHRSVSWYQQTPGQGLQFLFEYFSETQRNKGNFPGRFSGRQFSNSRSEMNVSTLELGDSALYLCASSLVAAGGLDTQYFGPGTRLTVL.